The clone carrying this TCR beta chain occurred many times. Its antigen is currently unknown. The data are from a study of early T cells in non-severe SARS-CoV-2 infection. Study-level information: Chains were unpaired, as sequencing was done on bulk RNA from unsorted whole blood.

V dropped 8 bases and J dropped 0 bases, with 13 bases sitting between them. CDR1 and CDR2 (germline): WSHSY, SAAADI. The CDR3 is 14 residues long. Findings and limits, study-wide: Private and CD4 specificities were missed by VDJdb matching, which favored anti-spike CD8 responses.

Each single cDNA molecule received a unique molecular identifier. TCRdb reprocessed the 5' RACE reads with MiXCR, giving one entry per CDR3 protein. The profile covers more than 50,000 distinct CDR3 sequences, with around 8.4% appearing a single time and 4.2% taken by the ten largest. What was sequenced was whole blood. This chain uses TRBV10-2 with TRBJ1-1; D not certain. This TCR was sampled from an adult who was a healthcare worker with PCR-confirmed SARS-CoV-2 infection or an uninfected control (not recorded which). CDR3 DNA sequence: TGCGCCAGCCAAAAGGGCCTACTGAACACTGAAGCTTTCTTT. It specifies CASQKGLLNTEAFF.